One and the same sample provided the 5 T cell receptor beta chains below, sequenced in a study of OX40 agonist ivuxolimab in advanced cancers. Measured with immunoSEQ multiplex PCR; TCRdb has only the in-frame clones, and not every one. The sample holds approximately 20,000 clones; 88% are singletons and the top ten take roughly a tenth. The input for sequencing was CD4+ or CD8+ T cells sorted from blood, taken in a trial of the OX40 agonist ivuxolimab. The receptor set was obtained from an adult with an advanced solid tumor such as melanoma, head and neck, liver or kidney cancer.

This rearrangement joins TRBV10-1 to TRBJ2-7; D is undetermined. With 0 bases removed from V and 5 bases from J, the gap between germline ends came to 8 bases. This CDR3 contains 13 residues. Per the germline V gene, CDR1 is WNHNN and CDR2 is SYGVQD (reference sequence). For the CDR3, the DNA is TGCGCCAGCAGTGAGTCCAGAAAAAACGAGCAGTACTTC. Translated: CASSESRKNEQYF.

V gene TRBV6-1 combines with J gene TRBJ2-2; 9 bases are shared with TRBD2. This CDR3 is built from 16 residues. Germline CDR1 reads MNHNS; CDR2 reads SASEGT. The V segment lost 3 bases and the J segment 5 bases; nucleotides outside the gene matches: 7. The CDR3 reads CASSELSGRGTGELFF. The CDR3 region has the DNA TGTGCCAGCAGTGAGCTTAGCGGGAGAGGGACCGGGGAGCTGTTTTTT.

The rearrangement uses TRBV6-5 and TRBJ2-2; D possibly corresponds to TRBD1 (5 bases). The CDR3 is 16 amino acids. Trimming took 2 bases from V and 4 from J, leaving 14 bases between them. Per germline, CDR1 MNHEY and CDR2 SVGAGI. DNA of the CDR3: TGTGCCAGCAGTTACCGCAGGGTCTTGGGCACCGGGGAGCTGTTTTTT. Residues: CASSYRRVLGTGELFF.

The chain couples TRBV7-9 to TRBJ2-5, with D unresolved. The V and J ends lost 4 bases and 0 bases respectively, with 6 bases between them. Germline lookup yields CDR1 SEHNR and CDR2 FQNEAQ (reference sequence). The CDR3 is 13 residues long. The CDR3 reads CASSSVNQETQYF. CDR3 bases: TGTGCCAGCAGCTCCGTCAACCAAGAGACCCAGTACTTC.

A few counts support this clone. The chain couples TRBV27 to TRBJ1-1; TRBD1 aligns across 9 bases. Germline V lookup: CDR1 MNHEY, CDR2 SMNVEV (reference sequence). The CDR3 has 16 amino acids. V was pared by 4 bases and J by 3 bases, with 9 bases of the junction left unmatched. The DNA for the CDR3 is TGTGCCAGCAGTTCGTCCCGGGACAGGGAGGACACTGAAGCTTTCTTT. Its translation is CASSSSRDREDTEAFF.